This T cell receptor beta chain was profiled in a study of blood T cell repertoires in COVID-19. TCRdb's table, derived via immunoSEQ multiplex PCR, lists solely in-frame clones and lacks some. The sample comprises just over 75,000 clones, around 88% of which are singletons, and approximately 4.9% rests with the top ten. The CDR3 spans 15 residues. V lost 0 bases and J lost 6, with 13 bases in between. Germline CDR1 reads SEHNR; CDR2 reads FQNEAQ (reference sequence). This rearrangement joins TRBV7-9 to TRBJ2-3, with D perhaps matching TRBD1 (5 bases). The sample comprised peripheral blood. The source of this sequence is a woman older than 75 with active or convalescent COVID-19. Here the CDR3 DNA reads TGTGCCAGCAGCTTAGCAGGACGGAAGGGGGATACGCAGTATTTT. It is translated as CASSLAGRKGDTQYF.